This TCR beta chain was sequenced for a study of blood T cell repertoires in COVID-19. Per the original data handling: For nucleated cells, counts were estimated from reference gene primer amplification. Data came from immunoSEQ multiplex PCR; TCRdb stores just in-frame clones and leaves some out. For V, J and clone size, that table is used; D and trimming come from the DNA. The sample contains roughly 99,000 clones, roughly 78% of which appear only once. J gave up 4 bases and V 4 bases, and 6 bases lay outside the gene matches. Germline V gene lookup returns CDR1 LNHDA and CDR2 SQIVND (reference sequence). The CDR3 consists of 16 residues.

The chain combines TRBV19 with TRBJ2-5, with TRBD2 identical over 13 bases. This TCR was recovered from a woman aged 80 or over with active or convalescent COVID-19. Sequencing input: peripheral blood. For the CDR3, the DNA is TGTGCCAGTAGTACCTCTCGACTAGCGGGAGGAGAGACCCAGTACTTC. It is translated as CASSTSRLAGGETQYF. The full variable domain, its missing parts supplied by reference TRBV19 and TRBJ2-5, is DGGITQSPKYLFRKEGQNVTLSCEQNLNHDAMYWYRQDPGQGLRLIYYSQIVNDFQKGDIAEGYSVSREKKESFPLTVTSAQKNPTAFYLCASSTSRLAGGETQYFGPGTRLLVL.